This TCR beta chain is from a study of T cells in tuberculosis. Whole-study context: Samples predate treatment or fall within its first 7 days. Study outcomes and limitations: Smaller alpha distances in active tuberculosis partly reflected shorter CDR3-alpha lengths.

Some clones are missing from TCRdb's copy, which holds only in-frame ones; the method was immunoSEQ multiplex PCR. Of about 34,000 clones in the sample, approximately 90% were seen once. Germline V gives CDR1 SGHNT, CDR2 YYREEE (reference sequence). Trimming pared 0 bases from V and 5 bases from J, leaving 11 bases between. The CDR3 loop spans 14 amino acids. A word on this clone: Its cognate antigen is unknown.

Time point: new active TB diagnosis, blood taken before or within 7 days of starting treatment. This specimen consisted of PBMCs, obtained at tuberculosis diagnosis. The clonotype originates from an adult with tuberculosis. The chain carries TRBV5-4 and TRBJ1-2; D unclear. CDR3 loop: CASSLEQHSYGYTF. The DNA of the CDR3 is TGTGCCAGCAGCTTGGAACAGCATTCTTATGGCTACACCTTC. Filled out from reference TRBV5-4 and TRBJ1-2, the complete variable domain reads ETGVTQSPTHLIKTRGQQVTLRCSSQSGHNTVSWYQQALGQGPQFIFQYYREEENGRGNFPPRFSGLQFPNYSSELNVNALELDDSALYLCASSLEQHSYGYTFGSGTRLTVV.